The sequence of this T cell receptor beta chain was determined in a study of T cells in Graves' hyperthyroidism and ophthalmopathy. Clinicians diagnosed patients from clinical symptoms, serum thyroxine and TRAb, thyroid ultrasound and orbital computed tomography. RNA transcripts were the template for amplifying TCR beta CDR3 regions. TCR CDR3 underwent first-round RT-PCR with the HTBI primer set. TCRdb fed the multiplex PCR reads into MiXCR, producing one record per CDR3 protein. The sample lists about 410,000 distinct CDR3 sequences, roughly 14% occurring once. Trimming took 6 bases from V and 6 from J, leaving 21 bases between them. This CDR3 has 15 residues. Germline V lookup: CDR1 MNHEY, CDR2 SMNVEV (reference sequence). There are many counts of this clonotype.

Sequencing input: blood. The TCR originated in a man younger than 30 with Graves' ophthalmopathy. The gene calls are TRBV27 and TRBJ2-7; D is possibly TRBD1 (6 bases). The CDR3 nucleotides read TGTGCCAGCAGGAACCTACAGGGTGCTAATACCGAGCAGTACTTC. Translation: CASRNLQGANTEQYF.